These 14 T cell receptor beta chains share one sample of origin, sequenced in a study of blood T cells in healthy people across ages. Sample-barcoded 5' priming and a J-beta primer mix drove a second PCR of 7 to 11 cycles. MiXCR was run by TCRdb on the 5' RACE reads, yielding one entry per CDR3 protein. The data show hundreds of thousands of distinct CDR3 sequences, with about 52% seen just once and over 40% held by the top ten. The sequenced material came from blood. These receptors were taken from a man aged 55 to 70 in good health.

The chain is built from TRBV12-3 or TRBV12-4 and TRBJ2-7, with D possibly TRBD1 on 7 matching bases. The V gene lost 7 bases and the J gene lost 6 bases, with 16 bases spanning the gap. This CDR3 region has 13 residues. The CDR3 nucleotides read TGTGCCAGCATTGCCTTCCAGGGGGGCGAGCAGTACTTC. This sequence encodes CASIAFQGGEQYF.

The chain links TRBV7-9 to TRBJ2-1; TRBD2 matches at 12 bases. The CDR3 runs 15 residues. Germline CDR1 and CDR2: SEHNR and FQNEAQ (reference sequence). V was pared by 4 bases and J by 2 bases, with 0 bases of the junction left unmatched. CDR3 region: CASSSSGRAYNEQFF. The CDR3 DNA is TGTGCCAGCAGCTCTAGCGGGAGGGCCTACAATGAGCAGTTCTTC.

The chain links TRBV3-1 to TRBJ2-5, with a tentative D call TRBD1 (6 bases). Trimming took 1 base from V and 4 from J, leaving 16 bases between them. Germline V lookup: CDR1 LGHDT, CDR2 YNNKEL (reference sequence). The CDR3 has 16 residues. The chain's CDR3 is CASSQGFYREGETQYF. The CDR3 coding sequence is TGTGCCAGCAGCCAAGGATTCTACAGGGAAGGAGAGACCCAGTACTTC.

This clonotype appeared a single time. This sequence joins TRBV24-1 and TRBJ2-1; D not resolved. The germline CDR1 and CDR2 sequences are KGHDR and SFDVKD. The CDR3 has 14 residues. V gave up 3 bases and J gave up 5 bases, with 10 bases separating them. The CDR3 nucleotides read TGTGCCACCAGTGATCCGATGACCCACAATGAGCAGTTCTTC. Its translation: CATSDPMTHNEQFF.

V and J are TRBV15 and TRBJ1-6; the D is unclear. This CDR3 is built from 15 residues. V was cut by 1 base and J by 7 bases, with 11 bases left in between. CDR1 is LNHNV and CDR2 is YYDKDF in the germline V gene (reference sequence). The CDR3 coding sequence is TGTGCCACCAGCAGAGGGGTGGCGGGAAATTCACCCCTCCACTTT. It encodes CATSRGVAGNSPLHF.

This clonotype has only a few counts. V and J are TRBV28 and TRBJ2-7, with TRBD1 as a possible D gene (9 bases). V was cut by 5 bases and J by 2 bases, with 19 bases left in between. Germline CDR1 MDHEN, CDR2 SYDVKM. The CDR3 has 16 amino acids. The DNA for the CDR3 is TGTGCCAGCAGTCCGGGGGGGGGACAGGGCCCCTACGAGCAGTACTTC. Its protein product is CASSPGGGQGPYEQYF.

The rearrangement joins TRBV14 to TRBJ2-1; maybe TRBD2 (5 bases). Per germline, CDR1 SGHDN and CDR2 FVKESK. Trimming shortened V by 1 base and J by 8 bases, and 12 bases separated the two germline ends. There are 14 residues in the CDR3. The CDR3 DNA follows: TGTGCCAGCAGCCAAGGAGGCGGGCTCGATGAGCAGTTCTTC. It translates to CASSQGGGLDEQFF. The complete variable domain, with remaining parts taken from reference TRBV14 and TRBJ2-1, reads EAGVTQFPSHSVIEKGQTVTLRCDPISGHDNLYWYRRVMGKEIKFLLHFVKESKQDESGMPNNRFLAERTGGTYSTLKVQPAELEDSGVYFCASSQGGGLDEQFFGPGTRLTVL.

This clonotype was recorded a few times. The chain joins TRBV7-9 to TRBJ1-1; 10 bases fit TRBD1. The CDR3 extends over 13 amino acids. Trimming removed 6 bases from V and 5 bases from J; junction bases left unmatched: 3. CDR1 SEHNR and CDR2 FQNEAQ come from the germline V gene (reference sequence). CDR3 sequence: CASRPDRGTEAFF. The CDR3 nucleotides read TGTGCCAGCAGACCGGACAGGGGGACTGAAGCTTTCTTT.

This clonotype showed up just a few times. This chain uses TRBV5-5 with TRBJ2-1; no firm D call. The CDR3 has 12 residues. Germline CDR1 reads SGHKS; CDR2 reads YYEKEE (reference sequence). The V end was cut by 1 base, the J end by 7 bases, with 6 bases between. CDR3 bases: TGTGCCAGCAGCTTGCTCATGAATGAGCAGTTCTTC. Protein product: CASSLLMNEQFF.

A few counts support this clonotype. This chain joins TRBV27 and TRBJ2-6, with TRBD1 matching over 8 bases. Germline loops: CDR1 MNHEY, CDR2 SMNVEV (reference sequence). The CDR3 contains 15 residues. V dropped 4 bases and J dropped 4; count of bases not matched to a gene: 3. The CDR3 here is CASSWTGQGANVLTF. In DNA, the CDR3 is TGTGCCAGCAGTTGGACAGGGCAAGGGGCCAACGTCCTGACTTTC.

This clonotype was observed a handful of times. The rearrangement links TRBV20-1 to TRBJ2-3; 7 nucleotides match TRBD1. This CDR3 has 13 residues. Germline V gene sequence: CDR1 DFQATT, CDR2 SNEGSKA (reference sequence). The J segment lost 0 bases and the V segment lost 5 bases, leaving 2 bases of the junction unmatched. CDR3 region: CSAVTGSTDTQYF. As DNA, the CDR3 is TGCAGTGCTGTGACAGGGAGCACAGATACGCAGTATTTT.

This clonotype was recorded a few times. The rearrangement links TRBV7-8 to TRBJ2-5, with 11 bases fitting TRBD2. Germline values: CDR1 SGHVS, CDR2 FQNEAQ. This CDR3 spans 15 amino acids. With 2 bases clipped from V and 4 bases from J, the junction kept 3 bases outside the gene matches. The DNA of the CDR3 is TGTGCCAGCAGCTTACAGACTAGCGGGGCAGAGACCCAGTACTTC. It specifies CASSLQTSGAETQYF.

This clonotype was seen more than once but under ten times. This rearrangement joins TRBV27 to TRBJ2-3; the match to TRBD2 covers 9 bases. The ends lost 2 bases at V and 7 bases at J; junction bases unmatched: 7. CDR3 length: 15 residues. Germline V gene sequence: CDR1 MNHEY, CDR2 SMNVEV (reference sequence). The CDR3 nucleotides are TGTGCCAGCAGTTTAGAACCGGGACTAGCCCATACGCAGTATTTT. It is translated as CASSLEPGLAHTQYF.

V and J are TRBV9 and TRBJ2-6, with D possibly TRBD2 on 6 matching bases. The CDR3 has 18 residues. CDR1 is SGDLS, CDR2 YYNGEE, per germline. V was cut by 0 bases and J by 0 bases, with 13 bases left in between. This CDR3 is CASSVEVEGFSGANVLTF. CDR3 DNA sequence: TGTGCCAGCAGCGTAGAGGTGGAGGGATTCTCTGGGGCCAACGTCCTGACTTTC.